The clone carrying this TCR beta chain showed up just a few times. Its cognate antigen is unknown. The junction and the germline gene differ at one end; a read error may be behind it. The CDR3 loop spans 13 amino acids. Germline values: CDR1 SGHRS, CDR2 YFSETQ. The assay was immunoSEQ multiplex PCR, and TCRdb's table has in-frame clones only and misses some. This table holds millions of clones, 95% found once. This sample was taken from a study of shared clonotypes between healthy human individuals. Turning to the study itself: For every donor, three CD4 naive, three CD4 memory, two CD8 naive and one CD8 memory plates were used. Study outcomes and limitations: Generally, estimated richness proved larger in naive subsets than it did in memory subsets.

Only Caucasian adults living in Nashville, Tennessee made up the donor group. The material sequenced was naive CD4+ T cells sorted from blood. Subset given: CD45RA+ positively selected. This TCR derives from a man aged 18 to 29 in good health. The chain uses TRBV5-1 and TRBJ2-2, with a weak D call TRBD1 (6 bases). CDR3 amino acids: CASGFTGTGELFF. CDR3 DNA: TGCGCCAGCGGCTTCACAGGGACCGGGGAGCTGTTTTTT.